This T cell receptor beta chain was found in a study of blood T cell repertoires in COVID-19. Trimming took 4 bases from V and 6 from J; bases not matched to a gene: 7. Germline V CDR1 and CDR2: SGHRS, YFSETQ. This CDR3 contains 16 residues. As originally analysed: Amplification of reference gene primers was used by the study to estimate nucleated cell counts. Clones were sequenced by immunoSEQ multiplex PCR, and TCRdb holds only the in-frame ones, with some missing. V and J calls and clone size follow that table, whereas D and trimming were derived from the DNA. The sample has roughly 250,000 clones, approximately 92% seen once.

This TCR was recovered from a young adult with COVID-19, enrolled during active disease. The sample consisted of peripheral blood. The chain recombines TRBV5-1 with TRBJ2-3; the match to TRBD2 covers 14 bases. DNA for the CDR3: TGCGCCAGCAGCCCGGGACTAGCGGGAGAATTTGATACGCAGTATTTT. It encodes CASSPGLAGEFDTQYF.